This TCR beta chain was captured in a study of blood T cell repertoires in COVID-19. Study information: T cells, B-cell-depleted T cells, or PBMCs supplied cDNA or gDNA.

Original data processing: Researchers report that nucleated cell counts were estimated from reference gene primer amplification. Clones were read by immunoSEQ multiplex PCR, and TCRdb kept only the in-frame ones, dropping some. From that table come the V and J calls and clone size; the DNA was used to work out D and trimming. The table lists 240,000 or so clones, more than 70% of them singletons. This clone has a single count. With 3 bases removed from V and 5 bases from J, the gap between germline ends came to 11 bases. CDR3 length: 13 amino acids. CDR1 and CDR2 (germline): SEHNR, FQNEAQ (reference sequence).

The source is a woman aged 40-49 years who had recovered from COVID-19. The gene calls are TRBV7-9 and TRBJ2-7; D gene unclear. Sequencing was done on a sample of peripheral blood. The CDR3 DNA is TGTGCCAGCAGCTTGTTGGTGAGCGACGAGCAGTACTTC. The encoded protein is CASSLLVSDEQYF.